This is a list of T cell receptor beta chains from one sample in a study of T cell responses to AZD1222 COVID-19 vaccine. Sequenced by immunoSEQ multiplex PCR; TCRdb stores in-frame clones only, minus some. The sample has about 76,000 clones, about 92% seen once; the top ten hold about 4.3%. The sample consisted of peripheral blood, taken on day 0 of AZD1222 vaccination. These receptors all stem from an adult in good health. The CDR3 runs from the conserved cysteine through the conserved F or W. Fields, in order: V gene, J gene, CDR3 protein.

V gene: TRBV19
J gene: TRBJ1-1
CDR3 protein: CASSGKDRGRTEAFF

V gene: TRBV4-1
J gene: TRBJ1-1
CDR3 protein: CASSQGTRQAFF

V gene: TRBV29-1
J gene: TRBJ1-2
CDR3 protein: CSVEDGGARGYTF

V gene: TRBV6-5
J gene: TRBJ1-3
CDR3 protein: CASKGGRSGNTIYF

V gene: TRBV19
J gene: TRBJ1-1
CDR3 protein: CASSIDGWAEAFF

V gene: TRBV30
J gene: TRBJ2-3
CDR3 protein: CAWQEDGRTDTQYF

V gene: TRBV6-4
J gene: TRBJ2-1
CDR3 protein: CASIEGVSSGAHEQFF

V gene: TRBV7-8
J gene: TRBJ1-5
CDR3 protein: CASSFLAGSNQPQHF

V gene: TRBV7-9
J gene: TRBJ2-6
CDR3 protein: CASSLVGAGVLTF

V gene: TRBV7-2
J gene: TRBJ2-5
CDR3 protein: CASSLAGTRAQYF

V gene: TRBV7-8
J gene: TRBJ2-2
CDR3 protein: CASSRTGTGELFF

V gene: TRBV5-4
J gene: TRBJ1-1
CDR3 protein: CASSPTWFEASEAFF

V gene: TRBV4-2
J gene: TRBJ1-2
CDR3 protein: CASSQHDGTGTNYGYTF

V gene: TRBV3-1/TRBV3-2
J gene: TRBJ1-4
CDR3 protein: CASSPETGLNEKLFF

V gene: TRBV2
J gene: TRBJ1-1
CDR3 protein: CASSKNTEAFF

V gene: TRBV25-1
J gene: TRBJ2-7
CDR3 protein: CASSGRGKQYF

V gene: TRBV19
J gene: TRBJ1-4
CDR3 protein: CASSPDRVSNEKLFF

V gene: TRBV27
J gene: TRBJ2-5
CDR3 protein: CASSRRQGETQYF

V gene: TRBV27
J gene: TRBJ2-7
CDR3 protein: CASSPRGGDRYDEQYF

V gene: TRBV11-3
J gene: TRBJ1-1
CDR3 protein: CASSLEGNTEAFF

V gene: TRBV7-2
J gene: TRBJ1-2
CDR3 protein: CASSPGSSPGYTF

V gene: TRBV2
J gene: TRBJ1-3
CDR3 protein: CASKGKGAENTIYF

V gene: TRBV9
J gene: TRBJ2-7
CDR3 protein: CASSVWESSYEQYF

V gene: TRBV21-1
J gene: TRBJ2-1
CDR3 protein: CASGRPLGGGPDNEQFF

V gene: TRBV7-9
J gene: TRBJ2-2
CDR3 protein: CASSPPRNTGELFF

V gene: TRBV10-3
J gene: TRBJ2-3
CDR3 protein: CAISGGVMAVDTDTQYF

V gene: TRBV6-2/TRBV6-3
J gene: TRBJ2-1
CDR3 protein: CASSSYTSGSYNEQFF

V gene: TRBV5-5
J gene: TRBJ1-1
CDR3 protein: CASSFGGLGYTEAFF

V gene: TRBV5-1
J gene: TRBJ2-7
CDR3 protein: CASVPRPDSSFSYEQYF

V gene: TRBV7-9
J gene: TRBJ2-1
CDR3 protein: CASSFPGGTSVDEQFF

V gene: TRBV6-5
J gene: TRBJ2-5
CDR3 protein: CASGRETQYF

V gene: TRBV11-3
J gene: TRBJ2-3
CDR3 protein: CASSLPGATGSTDTQYF

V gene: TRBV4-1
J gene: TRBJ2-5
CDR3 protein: CASSQGWQQETQYF

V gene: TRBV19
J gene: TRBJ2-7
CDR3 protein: CASRAGRSYEQYF

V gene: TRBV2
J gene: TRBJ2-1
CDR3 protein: CASSKDSDNEQFF

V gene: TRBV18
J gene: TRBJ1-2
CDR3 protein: CASSPGNYGYTF

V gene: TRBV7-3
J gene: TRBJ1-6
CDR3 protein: CASSSSLNSPLHF

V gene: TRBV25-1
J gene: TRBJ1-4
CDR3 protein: CASSATRAGWDEKLFF

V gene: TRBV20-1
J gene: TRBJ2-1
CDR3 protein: CSGGGRKEQFF

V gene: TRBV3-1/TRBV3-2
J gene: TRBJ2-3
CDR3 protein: CASSQERTVGTQYF

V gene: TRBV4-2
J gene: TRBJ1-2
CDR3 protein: CASSQRGRVEAVYGYTF

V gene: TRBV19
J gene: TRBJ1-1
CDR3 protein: CASRRQGMNTEAFF

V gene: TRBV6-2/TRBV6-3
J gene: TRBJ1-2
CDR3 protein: CASSPANYGYTF

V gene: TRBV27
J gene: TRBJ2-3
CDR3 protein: CASSLFGTVTDTQYF

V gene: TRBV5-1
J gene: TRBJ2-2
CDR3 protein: CASSTGTSVANTGELFF

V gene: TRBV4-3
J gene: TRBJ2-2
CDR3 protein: CASSQDLAGAGTGELFF

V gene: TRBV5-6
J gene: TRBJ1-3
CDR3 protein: CASSLVGGPGNTIYF

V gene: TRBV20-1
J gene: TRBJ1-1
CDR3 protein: CSALGPDEAFF

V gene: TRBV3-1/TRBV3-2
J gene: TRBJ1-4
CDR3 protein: CASSQRGASEKLFF

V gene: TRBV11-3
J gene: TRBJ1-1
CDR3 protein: CASSPGVAGRAEAFF

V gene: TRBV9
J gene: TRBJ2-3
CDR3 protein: CASSPGQGLPDTQYF

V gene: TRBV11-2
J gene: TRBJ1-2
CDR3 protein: CASSLGLDGYTF

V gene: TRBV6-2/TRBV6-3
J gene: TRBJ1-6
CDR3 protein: CASSSQQGWHSPLHF

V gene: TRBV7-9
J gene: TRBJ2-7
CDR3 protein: CASRRQGAGEQYF

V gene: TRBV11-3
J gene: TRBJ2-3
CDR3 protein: CASSLVTDTQYF

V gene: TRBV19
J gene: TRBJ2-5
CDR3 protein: CASRDAWYQETQYF

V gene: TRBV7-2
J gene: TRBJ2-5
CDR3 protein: CASSFLAGVGEETQYF

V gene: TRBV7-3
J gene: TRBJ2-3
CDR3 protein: CASSLAPPSTDTQYF

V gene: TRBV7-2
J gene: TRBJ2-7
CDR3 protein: CASSLVGTGGEQYF

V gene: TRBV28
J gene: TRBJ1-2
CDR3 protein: CASSLNRGLNYGYTF